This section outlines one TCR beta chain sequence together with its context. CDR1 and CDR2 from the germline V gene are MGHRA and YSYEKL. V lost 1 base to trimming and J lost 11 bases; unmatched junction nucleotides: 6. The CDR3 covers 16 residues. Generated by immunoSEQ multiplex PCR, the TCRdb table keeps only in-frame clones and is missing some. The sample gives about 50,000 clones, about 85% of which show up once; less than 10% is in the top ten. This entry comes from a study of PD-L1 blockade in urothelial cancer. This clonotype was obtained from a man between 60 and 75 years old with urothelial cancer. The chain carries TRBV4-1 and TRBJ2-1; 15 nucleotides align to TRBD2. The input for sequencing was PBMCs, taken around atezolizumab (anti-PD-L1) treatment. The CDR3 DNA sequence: TGCGCCAGCAGCCAAGCGTCAGGACTAGCGGGGGGGCAGCAGTTCTTC. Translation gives CASSQASGLAGGQQFF.